This T cell receptor (beta chain) derives from a study of cytomegalovirus exposure and HLA in healthy donors. Study conclusions and caveats: Prior analysis indicated that the majority of TCR beta V segments exhibited productivity approximately 87% or approximately 30% of the time.

Primers for the PCR totalled 60 Vbeta and 13 Jbeta. Method: immunoSEQ multiplex PCR; TCRdb's copy keeps in-frame clones and lacks some. Here the sample spans about 70,000 clones, approximately 92% being singletons. As for this clone: The antigen remains undetermined.

Germline V CDR1 and CDR2: SGHTA, FQGNSA. The V gene lost 5 bases and the J gene lost 5 bases, with 14 bases spanning the gap. This CDR3 spans 14 amino acids. The specimen was PBMCs. The sequence derives from a woman in her thirties in good health and CMV-seropositive. The chain has TRBV7-2 and TRBJ2-3, with a weak D call TRBD2 (6 bases). The CDR3 region is CASSANSGRDTQYF. The CDR3 nucleotides read TGTGCCAGCAGCGCCAATAGCGGAAGAGATACGCAGTATTTT.